The 28 T cell receptor beta chains listed next were all sequenced from one sample in a study of T-cell reconstitution after alpha-beta-depleted transplantation in children. The authors prepared the TCRbeta library with unique molecular identifiers. In TCRdb, the PCR reads were re-called with MiXCR into one record per CDR3 protein. The sample shows 90,000 to 100,000 distinct CDR3 sequences, 20% to 30% of them seen only once. The sample in question was PBMCs, obtained before TCRalphabeta/CD19-depleted stem cell transplant. The receptors originated from a boy younger than 10 with acute lymphoblastic leukemia, due to receive a stem cell transplant.

This clonotype was detected a few times. The chain is built from TRBV5-4 and TRBJ2-1; tentative D call: TRBD2 (6 bases). The CDR3 contains 20 residues. Trimming removed 0 bases at V and 1 base at J, with 23 bases between. Germline V lookup: CDR1 SGHNT, CDR2 YYREEE (reference sequence). CDR3 sequence: CASSLGLQGDGRGSYNEQFF. CDR3 coding DNA: TGTGCCAGCAGCTTGGGGCTTCAGGGTGACGGGAGAGGGTCCTACAATGAGCAGTTCTTC.

This clonotype showed up many times. This sequence joins TRBV7-2 and TRBJ1-6, with TRBD1 matching over 7 bases. V shed 0 bases and J 5 bases; nucleotides not matched to a gene: 19. Germline loops: CDR1 SGHTA, CDR2 FQGNSA. CDR3 size: 21 residues. CDR3 amino acids: CASSLAPFDRAPNDHNSPLHF. The CDR3 DNA is TGTGCCAGCAGCTTAGCCCCCTTCGACAGGGCCCCCAACGACCATAATTCACCCCTCCACTTT.

This clonotype occurred many times. The V and J genes are TRBV12-3 or TRBV12-4 and TRBJ2-1; TRBD2 matches at 11 bases. CDR3 length: 16 amino acids. The junction had 3 bases not matched to a gene; V was cut back by 5 bases and J by 0 bases. As DNA, the CDR3 is TGTGCCAGCAGTCGACTAGCGGGGAGCTCCTACAATGAGCAGTTCTTC. It encodes CASSRLAGSSYNEQFF.

The chain joins TRBV2 to TRBJ2-1, with 8 positions matching TRBD2. This CDR3 is 13 amino acids long. Germline V CDR1 and CDR2: SNHLY, FYNNEI. Trimming removed 7 bases from V and 4 bases from J; junction bases left unmatched: 3. Written as DNA, the CDR3 is TGTGCCAGCATTGGACTAGCTTACAATGAGCAGTTCTTC. It is translated as CASIGLAYNEQFF.

This clonotype was seen at least ten times. The chain employs TRBV28 and TRBJ2-5; TRBD2 matches 11 bases. The CDR3 has 16 amino acids. V was pared by 8 bases and J by 0 bases, with 8 bases of the junction left unmatched. The germline CDR1 and CDR2 sequences are MDHEN and SYDVKM. CDR3 region: CASLGLAVINQETQYF. The CDR3 DNA reads as TGTGCCAGCTTGGGACTAGCGGTAATTAACCAAGAGACCCAGTACTTC. Full variable domain (missing parts from reference TRBV28 and TRBJ2-5): DVKVTQSSRYLVKRTGEKVFLECVQDMDHENMFWYRQDPGLGLRLIYFSYDVKMKEKGDIPEGYSVSREKKERFSLILESASTNQTSMYLCASLGLAVINQETQYFGPGTRLLVL.

The genes are TRBV4-2 and TRBJ2-3; TRBD2 matches at 11 bases. V gave up 0 bases and J gave up 4 bases; unmatched junction bases: 0. The germline V gene has CDR1 LGHNA and CDR2 YNFKEQ. This CDR3 contains 15 residues. The CDR3 DNA follows: TGTGCCAGCAGCCAAGAGACTAGCGGGGCAGATACGCAGTATTTT. It specifies CASSQETSGADTQYF.

This clonotype was seen many times. The J gene is TRBJ2-6, the V gene TRBV5-1; D might be TRBD2 (6 bases). CDR1 is SGHRS and CDR2 is YFSETQ in the germline V gene. The CDR3 contains 15 residues. Trimming took off 6 bases at V and 4 bases at J, with 14 bases between the two ends. CDR3 bases: TGCGCCAGCATGGTGGGGGGTGCCGGGGCCAACGTCCTGACTTTC. Its translation is CASMVGGAGANVLTF.

This sequence joins TRBV11-2 and TRBJ2-4, with D perhaps matching TRBD2 (6 bases). There are 18 residues in the CDR3. V was shortened by 1 base and J by 3 bases, with 19 bases between the two germline ends. The germline V gene encodes CDR1 SGHAT and CDR2 FQNNGV. Here the CDR3 reads CASSLVSRGERSKNIQYF. As DNA, the CDR3 is TGTGCCAGCAGCTTAGTGTCGCGCGGGGAGAGGAGCAAAAACATTCAGTACTTC.

The chain combines TRBV6-5 with TRBJ1-3; possibly TRBD1 for D (5 bases). The CDR3 totals 15 residues. V lost 2 bases and J lost 4, with 12 bases in between. Per the germline V gene, CDR1 is MNHEY and CDR2 is SVGAGI. The chain's CDR3 is CASSYAQGAGNTIYF. CDR3 sequence (DNA): TGTGCCAGCAGTTACGCCCAGGGTGCAGGAAACACCATATATTTT.

This chain uses TRBV7-3 with TRBJ2-2; possible D gene TRBD1, 5 bases. With 4 bases removed from V and 4 bases from J, the gap between germline ends came to 10 bases. This CDR3 contains 14 residues. Germline V lookup: CDR1 SGHTA, CDR2 FQGTGA. Here the CDR3 reads CASSSTDTTGELFF. In DNA form, the CDR3 reads TGTGCCAGCAGCTCCACGGACACCACCGGGGAGCTGTTTTTT. The entire variable domain, with the rest obtained from reference TRBV7-3 and TRBJ2-2, is as follows: GAGVSQTPSNKVTEKGKYVELRCDPISGHTALYWYRQSLGQGPEFLIYFQGTGAADDSGLPNDRFFAVRPEGSVSTLKIQRTERGDSAVYLCASSSTDTTGELFFGEGSRLTVL.

There are a few counts of this clonotype. This chain uses TRBV25-1 with TRBJ2-7, with TRBD2 identical over 10 bases. With V trimmed by 1 base and J by 4 bases, 4 bases remained unmatched. Germline V gene lookup returns CDR1 MGHDK and CDR2 SYGVNS. The CDR3 spans 15 residues. CDR3 in amino acids: CASSESSGSTYEQYF. CDR3 sequence (DNA): TGTGCCAGCAGTGAATCTAGCGGGAGTACATACGAGCAGTACTTC.

The chain employs TRBV7-2 and TRBJ2-7; TRBD1 matches 12 bases. This CDR3 is built from 16 residues. Germline-derived CDR1 and CDR2 are SGHTA and FQGNSA. Trimming cost V 5 bases and J 6 bases; bases outside gene matches: 11. The CDR3 protein is CASSDYAGTGGREQYF. CDR3 nucleotide sequence: TGTGCCAGCAGCGACTACGCCGGGACAGGGGGCCGCGAGCAGTACTTC.

J is TRBJ1-5 and V is TRBV12-3 or TRBV12-4; D is ambiguous. The CDR3 extends over 12 amino acids. Trimming removed 5 bases at V and 0 bases at J, with 2 bases between. Here the CDR3 reads CASSPSNQPQHF. The CDR3 bases are TGTGCCAGCAGTCCTAGCAATCAGCCCCAGCATTTT.

This clonotype was detected only a few times. This chain connects TRBV15 to TRBJ2-3; weak D call: TRBD2 (6 bases). The CDR3 is 16 residues long. Trimming shortened V by 3 bases and J by 3 bases, and 16 bases separated the two germline ends. Germline CDR1 LNHNV, CDR2 YYDKDF (reference sequence). As DNA, the CDR3 is TGTGCCACCAGCAGCGAGCGGAGGGGCGTTACAGATACGCAGTATTTT. It specifies CATSSERRGVTDTQYF.

V is TRBV7-3 and J is TRBJ2-3, with D perhaps TRBD2 (6 bases). From germline, CDR1 is SGHTA and CDR2 FQGTGA. Trimming cost V 6 bases and J 3 bases, with 19 bases left between them. CDR3 length equals 16 residues. Here the CDR3 reads CASRAAGGRGTDTQYF. The CDR3 DNA sequence: TGTGCCAGCAGGGCGGCCGGAGGGCGGGGAACAGATACGCAGTATTTT.

This clonotype was counted between two and nine times. The rearrangement uses TRBV7-9 and TRBJ2-5; the match to TRBD2 covers 8 bases. Per germline, CDR1 SEHNR and CDR2 FQNEAQ (reference sequence). V lost 5 bases to trimming and J lost 5 bases; unmatched junction nucleotides: 10. The CDR3 is 15 residues long. The DNA of the CDR3 is TGTGCCAGCAGCCCCGGGGTAGCGGGGCCCGAGACCCAGTACTTC. This gives the protein CASSPGVAGPETQYF.

This clonotype was recorded a few times. V gene TRBV7-2 combines with J gene TRBJ2-1; 7 bases are shared with TRBD2. V dropped 10 bases and J dropped 6; count of bases not matched to a gene: 12. The CDR3 contains 14 residues. Germline V gives CDR1 SGHTA, CDR2 FQGNSA. As DNA, the CDR3 is TGTGCCACCACCTGGGAGCGGGATCGCAATGAGCAGTTCTTC. Its protein is CATTWERDRNEQFF.

The V gene is TRBV19, the J gene TRBJ2-2, with D perhaps assigned TRBD1 or TRBD2 (5 bases each). CDR3 length equals 13 residues. Trimming pared 7 bases from V and 3 bases from J, leaving 9 bases between. Germline V gene data show CDR1 as LNHDA and CDR2 as SQIVND (reference sequence). The CDR3 coding sequence is TGTGCCAGTAATCGGGGACACACCGGGGAGCTGTTTTTT. It translates to CASNRGHTGELFF.

This clonotype was detected a few times. At one end, the junction sequence differs from germline, possibly due to a read error. The J gene is TRBJ2-2, the V gene TRBV11-2, with D possibly TRBD2 on 6 matching bases. Germline V CDR1 and CDR2: SGHAT, FQNNGV. The CDR3 runs to 17 residues. CDR3 sequence reads: CASSLGGKRSGTGELFF. The CDR3 DNA is TGTGCCAGCAGTTTAGGAGGGAAGCGGAGTGGGACCGGGGAGCTGTTTTTT.

This chain connects TRBV4-1 to TRBJ2-5; D might be TRBD2 (6 bases). This CDR3 comprises 16 residues. V was clipped by 1 base and J by 3 bases, with 15 bases between them. CDR1 and CDR2 (germline): MGHRA, YSYEKL. CDR3 sequence: CASSQGGGKRKETQYF. In nucleotides, the CDR3 is TGCGCCAGCAGCCAAGGTGGAGGGAAGCGGAAAGAGACCCAGTACTTC.

A few counts support this clonotype. The chain recombines TRBV4-2 with TRBJ2-5; D uncertain. The V and J ends lost 1 base and 1 base respectively, with 13 bases between them. Germline V gene sequence: CDR1 LGHNA, CDR2 YNFKEQ. The CDR3 consists of 16 residues. As DNA, the CDR3 is TGTGCCAGCAGCCAAGGGGTCTCTTCGGGCCAAGAGACCCAGTACTTC. Its translation: CASSQGVSSGQETQYF.

This clonotype was seen a handful of times. The chain combines TRBV10-2 with TRBJ2-7, with D possibly being TRBD1 or TRBD2 (7 bases each). V lost 3 bases to trimming and J lost 4 bases, with 16 bases between them. This CDR3 has 15 amino acids. Germline V gene sequence: CDR1 WSHSY, CDR2 SAAADI. The CDR3 nucleotides are TGCGCCAGCAGTGATTGGGGAGGGGGCTCATACGAGCAGTACTTC. It specifies CASSDWGGGSYEQYF.

The chain has TRBV7-9 and TRBJ2-2, with D unresolved. V lost 0 bases and J lost 11, with 4 bases in between. The CDR3 contains 11 residues. The germline V gene has CDR1 SEHNR and CDR2 FQNEAQ (reference sequence). The CDR3 DNA reads as TGTGCCAGCAGCTTAGCTTCCGAGCTGTTTTTT. This gives the protein CASSLASELFF.

The chain recombines TRBV6-2 or TRBV6-3 with TRBJ2-7, with D uncertain. The CDR3 extends over 11 amino acids. Germline values: CDR1 MNHEY, CDR2 SVGEGT. Trimming cost V 7 bases and J 3 bases, with 7 bases left between them. The CDR3 DNA follows: TGTGCCAGCATGGACGGCTACGAGCAGTACTTC. This translates into CASMDGYEQYF.

The sample holds a few counts of this clonotype. The chain recombines TRBV18 with TRBJ1-1; TRBD1 might be the D (6 bases). CDR1 and CDR2 from the germline V gene are KGHSH and LQKENI. Trimming removed 1 base from V and 2 bases from J, with 11 bases in between. This CDR3 has 15 amino acids. CDR3 sequence (DNA): TGTGCCAGCTCACCACGGCGGGACACTAACACTGAAGCTTTCTTT. Translation: CASSPRRDTNTEAFF.

This clonotype showed up just a few times. This chain uses TRBV24-1 with TRBJ2-2; 9 nucleotides line up with TRBD2. The germline V gene has CDR1 KGHDR and CDR2 SFDVKD. J gave up 3 bases and V 5 bases, and 0 bases lay outside the gene matches. The CDR3 covers 14 residues. CDR3 nucleotide sequence: TGTGCCACCAGTGGGACTAGCGACACCGGGGAGCTGTTTTTT. As protein: CATSGTSDTGELFF.

A few counts support this clonotype. V and J are TRBV10-3 and TRBJ1-2, with 9 bases lining up with TRBD1. The CDR3 sequence is 14 residues long. The germline gives CDR1 ENHRY, CDR2 SYGVKD. The trim removed 1 base at V and 7 bases at J, leaving 4 bases unmatched. The CDR3 coding sequence is TGTGCCATCAGTGAGTTACAGGGGGCTGTTGGCTACACCTTC. Protein sequence: CAISELQGAVGYTF.

The J gene is TRBJ2-1, the V gene TRBV11-2; weak D call: TRBD2 (6 bases). CDR3 length: 18 amino acids. V lost 5 bases, J lost 9 bases, and 29 bases lay in between. Germline values: CDR1 SGHAT, CDR2 FQNNGV. The DNA of the CDR3 is TGTGCCAGCAGCCTATTTAGCTATAGCGGCGGGTACAGCTTTGAGCAGTTCTTC. Translating it yields CASSLFSYSGGYSFEQFF.